The source of this TCR beta chain is a study of blood T cell repertoires in COVID-19. Study as a whole: Both acute and convalescent COVID-19 samples were obtained from the United States, Italy and Spain.

In the original workflow: By means of reference gene primer amplification, nucleated cell counts were estimated. Produced via immunoSEQ multiplex PCR; TCRdb's table is partial and in-frame only. D and trimming come from the DNA, and the V and J calls and clone size come from that table. The top ten clones hold approximately 6.8% of a sample with 250,000 to 350,000 clones, more than 80% of them seen once. Enrolled during active infection, Seattle patients were then followed longitudinally. The length of the CDR3 is 18 residues. V was pared by 1 base and J by 7 bases, with 11 bases of the junction left unmatched. Germline lookup yields CDR1 MGHRA and CDR2 YSYEKL.

The receptor's source is a woman under 40 with COVID-19, enrolled during active disease. The chain uses TRBV4-1 and TRBJ2-1, with TRBD2 matching over 12 bases. Material: peripheral blood. In nucleotides, the CDR3 is TGCGCCAGCAGCCAAGGAGCACGGGCTAGCGGGAGGGGAAATGAGCAGTTCTTC. Protein: CASSQGARASGRGNEQFF.